The rows below give T cell receptor beta chains drawn from one sample of a study of T cell responses to AZD1222 COVID-19 vaccine. Generated by immunoSEQ multiplex PCR, the TCRdb table keeps only in-frame clones and is missing some. The sample carries under 150,000 clones, 90% recorded once. The starting material was peripheral blood, obtained 28 days after the second AZD1222 dose. These receptors came from an adult who received the AZD1222 COVID-19 vaccine. Each CDR3 is given with its conserved first and last residue. Each record gives: V gene, clone size, J gene, D gene, CDR3 protein, CDR3 DNA. A D gene is named only where the DNA matches it firmly. Only some rows state a clone size, as once, few, many or a class for expanded clones.

V: TRBV7-3; size: NA; J: TRBJ1-1; D: NA; CDR3: CASSLRGVETEAFF; DNA: TGTGCCAGCAGCTTAAGGGGGGTAGAAACTGAAGCTTTCTTT
V: TRBV29-1; size: NA; J: TRBJ1-5; D: NA; CDR3: CSVRAGGGNQPQHF; DNA: TGCAGCGTTAGGGCAGGCGGCGGCAATCAGCCCCAGCATTTT
V: TRBV7-9; size: NA; J: TRBJ2-5; D: TRBD1; CDR3: CASSLQGTGVQETQYF; DNA: TGTGCCAGCAGCTTACAAGGGACAGGGGTCCAAGAGACCCAGTACTTC
V: TRBV5-1; size: NA; J: TRBJ2-5; D: NA; CDR3: CASSLVPGISQETQYF; DNA: TGCGCCAGCAGCTTGGTACCAGGGATCAGCCAAGAGACCCAGTACTTC
V: TRBV5-8; size: NA; J: TRBJ2-7; D: TRBD2; CDR3: CASSLVVAGREQYF; DNA: TGTGCCAGCAGCTTGGTAGTAGCGGGACGGGAGCAGTACTTC
V: TRBV30; size: NA; J: TRBJ1-2; D: TRBD1; CDR3: CAWSVAGGLHGYTF; DNA: TGTGCCTGGAGTGTGGCAGGGGGCTTGCATGGCTACACCTTC
V: TRBV28; size: NA; J: TRBJ1-5; D: NA; CDR3: CASQQGTDQPQHF; DNA: TGTGCCAGCCAGCAGGGGACCGATCAGCCCCAGCATTTT
V: TRBV2; size: NA; J: TRBJ2-6; D: TRBD1; CDR3: CASSATGTGLSGANVLTF; DNA: TGTGCCAGCAGTGCAACGGGGACAGGACTCTCTGGGGCCAACGTCCTGACTTTC
V: TRBV21-1; size: NA; J: TRBJ2-1; D: NA; CDR3: CASSNSDTGFNEQFF; DNA: TGTGCCAGCAGCAATTCCGACACAGGGTTCAATGAGCAGTTCTTC
V: TRBV19; size: NA; J: TRBJ1-2; D: TRBD1; CDR3: CASRRGGIGQGSYGYTF; DNA: TGTGCCAGTAGGAGGGGGGGTATCGGACAGGGGTCCTATGGCTACACCTTC
V: TRBV10-1; size: NA; J: TRBJ1-1; D: NA; CDR3: CASSKHSTGGNTEAFF; DNA: TGCGCCAGCAGTAAGCACTCGACAGGAGGGAACACTGAAGCTTTCTTT
V: TRBV14; size: NA; J: TRBJ1-3; D: TRBD1; CDR3: CASSRVRGLGNTIYF; DNA: TGTGCCAGCAGCCGCGTCAGGGGGCTCGGAAACACCATATATTTT
V: TRBV6-4; size: NA; J: TRBJ2-3; D: NA; CDR3: CASSGFGDTQYF; DNA: TGTGCCAGCAGTGGTTTCGGGGATACGCAGTATTTT
V: TRBV7-2; size: NA; J: TRBJ1-2; D: NA; CDR3: CASSLSLDNYGYTF; DNA: TGTGCCAGCAGCTTATCGCTAGACAACTATGGCTACACCTTC
V: TRBV6-6; size: NA; J: TRBJ1-1; D: TRBD1; CDR3: CASSQLGQGNTEAFF; DNA: TGTGCCAGCAGTCAATTGGGACAGGGGAACACTGAAGCTTTCTTT
V: TRBV7-8; size: NA; J: TRBJ1-2; D: TRBD1; CDR3: CASSLAGTGGVAGGYTF; DNA: TGTGCCAGCAGCTTAGCGGGGACAGGGGGAGTTGCTGGTGGCTACACCTTC
V: TRBV29-1; size: NA; J: TRBJ2-3; D: NA; CDR3: CSVGQITDTQYF; DNA: TGCAGCGTAGGACAGATCACAGATACGCAGTATTTT
V: TRBV7-6; size: NA; J: TRBJ2-1; D: NA; CDR3: CASSLDYGAVEQFF; DNA: TGTGCCAGCAGCTTAGATTATGGGGCGGTTGAGCAGTTCTTC
V: TRBV14; size: NA; J: TRBJ1-4; D: NA; CDR3: CASSQDRVREKLFF; DNA: TGTGCCAGCAGCCAAGACAGGGTTCGTGAAAAACTGTTTTTT
V: TRBV7-2; size: NA; J: TRBJ2-4; D: NA; CDR3: CATQNALAKNIQYF; DNA: TGTGCCACCCAAAACGCACTAGCCAAAAACATTCAGTACTTC
V: TRBV4-2; size: once; J: TRBJ2-1; D: NA; CDR3: CASSSGTSGGEQFF; DNA: TGTGCCAGCAGCTCCGGGACCTCCGGGGGTGAGCAGTTCTTC
V: TRBV6-2/TRBV6-3; size: NA; J: TRBJ2-2; D: TRBD2; CDR3: CASSYQTSGRLGTGELFF; DNA: TGTGCCAGCAGTTACCAGACTAGCGGGAGATTAGGGACCGGGGAGCTGTTTTTT
V: TRBV5-4; size: NA; J: TRBJ1-1; D: TRBD1; CDR3: CASSFGGRRTGDTEAFF; DNA: TGTGCCAGCAGCTTCGGTGGGAGAAGGACAGGGGACACTGAAGCTTTCTTT
V: TRBV13; size: NA; J: TRBJ1-3; D: TRBD1; CDR3: CASSLQGARGNTIYF; DNA: TGTGCCAGCAGCCTACAGGGGGCGAGAGGAAACACCATATATTTT
V: TRBV5-4; size: few; J: TRBJ1-2; D: NA; CDR3: CASSLVGGGGYTF; DNA: TGTGCCAGCAGCTTGGTCGGGGGCGGTGGCTACACCTTC
V: TRBV5-1; size: NA; J: TRBJ1-2; D: TRBD1; CDR3: CASSQEVEGARTF; DNA: TGCGCCAGCAGCCAGGAGGTAGAGGGGGCTCGTACCTTC
V: TRBV28; size: NA; J: TRBJ2-4; D: NA; CDR3: CASSLVAAKNIQYF; DNA: TGTGCCAGCAGTTTAGTGGCAGCCAAAAACATTCAGTACTTC
V: TRBV30; size: NA; J: TRBJ2-2; D: NA; CDR3: CAWQGAGELFF; DNA: TGTGCCTGGCAGGGAGCCGGGGAGCTGTTTTTT
V: TRBV23-1; size: NA; J: TRBJ1-1; D: NA; CDR3: CASSQSRCQYGSVSVTEAFF; DNA: TGCGCCAGCAGTCAATCACGTTGCCAGTACGGTAGTGTTTCGGTCACTGAAGCTTTCTTT
V: TRBV7-3; size: NA; J: TRBJ2-3; D: TRBD2; CDR3: CASSPNPQASGRASDTQYF; DNA: TGTGCCAGCAGCCCGAACCCTCAGGCTAGCGGGAGGGCCTCGGATACGCAGTATTTT
V: TRBV30; size: NA; J: TRBJ1-6; D: NA; CDR3: CAWSRLPSRGAASPLHF; DNA: TGTGCCTGGAGCCGACTCCCCAGCCGGGGGGCTGCGTCACCCCTCCACTTT
V: TRBV7-2; size: NA; J: TRBJ2-2; D: NA; CDR3: CASTFRNTGELFF; DNA: TGTGCCAGCACCTTTCGGAACACCGGGGAGCTGTTTTTT
V: TRBV5-4; size: NA; J: TRBJ1-2; D: TRBD1; CDR3: CASSHPGQGAYNYGYTF; DNA: TGTGCCAGCAGCCACCCGGGACAGGGGGCTTATAACTATGGCTACACCTTC
V: TRBV20-1; size: NA; J: TRBJ2-2; D: TRBD1; CDR3: CSARGTGGITGELFF; DNA: TGCAGTGCTCGTGGGACAGGGGGAATCACCGGGGAGCTGTTTTTT
V: TRBV7-9; size: once; J: TRBJ1-5; D: NA; CDR3: CASSFRRVSQHF; DNA: TGTGCCAGCAGCTTCAGGCGTGTGTCCCAGCATTTT
V: TRBV28; size: once; J: TRBJ1-2; D: NA; CDR3: CASSQGLSNYGYTF; DNA: TGTGCCAGCAGTCAGGGGCTGTCCAACTATGGCTACACCTTC
V: TRBV7-9; size: NA; J: TRBJ1-2; D: NA; CDR3: CASSLDGMGGYTF; DNA: TGTGCCAGCAGCTTAGACGGGATGGGTGGCTACACCTTC
V: TRBV18; size: NA; J: TRBJ1-2; D: TRBD1; CDR3: CASSTLDRAYGYTF; DNA: TGTGCCAGCTCAACACTCGACAGGGCCTATGGCTATACCTTC
V: TRBV19; size: NA; J: TRBJ2-3; D: TRBD2; CDR3: CASSISGRDTQYF; DNA: TGTGCCAGTAGTATAAGCGGGAGGGATACGCAGTATTTT
V: TRBV15; size: NA; J: TRBJ1-2; D: NA; CDR3: CATSRDSGVSYGYTF; DNA: TGTGCCACCAGCAGAGATTCAGGCGTCAGCTATGGCTACACCTTC
V: TRBV28; size: NA; J: TRBJ1-1; D: TRBD1; CDR3: CASHLRQGSSTEAFF; DNA: TGTGCCAGCCACCTAAGACAGGGGAGTTCGACTGAAGCTTTCTTT
V: TRBV4-3; size: NA; J: TRBJ2-2; D: NA; CDR3: CASSQVAGHPRTGELFF; DNA: TGCGCCAGCAGCCAAGTCGCCGGCCACCCGAGGACCGGGGAGCTGTTTTTT
V: TRBV5-5; size: once; J: TRBJ2-1; D: NA; CDR3: CASSNQGVALWEQFF; DNA: TGTGCCAGCAGCAACCAGGGTGTTGCGCTCTGGGAGCAGTTCTTC
V: TRBV18; size: NA; J: TRBJ1-4; D: TRBD1; CDR3: CASSPDRGVTNEKLFF; DNA: TGTGCCAGCTCACCTGACAGGGGCGTGACTAATGAAAAACTGTTTTTT
V: TRBV28; size: NA; J: TRBJ1-5; D: NA; CDR3: CASTHSGRGNQPQHF; DNA: TGTGCCAGCACCCATTCTGGGAGGGGTAATCAGCCCCAGCATTTT